This T cell receptor (beta chain) was captured in a study of T-cell reconstitution after alpha-beta-depleted transplantation in children listed by TCRdb under 2016. Background for the entire study: Using TCR repertoire profiling, the study quantitatively followed how T-cell immune reconstitution unfolded in children after TCRalphabeta/CD19-depleted allogeneic hematopoietic cell transplantation.

This clonotype has more than one count but fewer than ten. Which antigen it targets is not known. No quality values exist for individual bases; no much larger clone is one base distant. Deletion took 0 bases off V and 5 bases off J, with a span of 8 bases between the germline ends. Via the germline V gene (reference sequence), CDR1 is DFQATT and CDR2 SNEGSKA. Including cysteine and phenylalanine, the CDR3 has 13 amino acids. The CDR3 DNA has 39 bases and is translated from base 1. The library was built by means of PCR. Reads for this sample came from an Illumina HiSeq 2500. Molecular barcoding was employed in the preparation of TCR libraries, with unique molecular identifiers being used to normalize TCRbeta repertoire quantification. The raw public data were reprocessed by TCRdb itself: fastp quality trimming at Q25, MiXCR clonotype calling, in-frame beta chains only. Under each unique CDR3 protein, matching rows form one entry showing the most common genes and DNA. Recorded for this sample are about 610,000 distinct CDR3 sequences; over 9.5% of them occurred a single time. The biggest ten clones account for around 4% of the sample.

The sample consisted of PBMCs from the stem cell graft donor, taken from the stem cell graft. The sequence was collected from a human donor who donated a stem cell graft to a child with acute myeloid leukemia. This chain joins TRBV20-1 to TRBJ1-5; the D gene cannot be named for sure. The CDR3 here reads CSARDGLYQPQHF. The DNA sequence is TGCAGTGCTAGAGATGGACTTTATCAGCCCCAGCATTTT.